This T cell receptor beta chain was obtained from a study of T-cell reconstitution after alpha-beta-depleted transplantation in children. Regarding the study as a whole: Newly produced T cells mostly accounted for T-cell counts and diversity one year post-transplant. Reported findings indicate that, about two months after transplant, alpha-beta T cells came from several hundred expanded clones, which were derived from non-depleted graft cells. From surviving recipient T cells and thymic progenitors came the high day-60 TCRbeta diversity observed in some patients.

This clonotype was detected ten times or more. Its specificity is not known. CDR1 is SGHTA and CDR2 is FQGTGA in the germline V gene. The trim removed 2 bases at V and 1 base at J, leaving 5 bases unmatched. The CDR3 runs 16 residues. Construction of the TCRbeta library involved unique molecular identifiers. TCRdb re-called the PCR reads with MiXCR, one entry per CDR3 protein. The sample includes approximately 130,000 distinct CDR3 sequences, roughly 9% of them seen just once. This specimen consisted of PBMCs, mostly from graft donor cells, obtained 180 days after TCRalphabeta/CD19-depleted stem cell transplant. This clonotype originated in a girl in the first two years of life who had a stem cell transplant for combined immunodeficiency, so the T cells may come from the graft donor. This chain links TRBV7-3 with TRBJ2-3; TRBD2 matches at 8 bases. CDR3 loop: CASSLGGRYGTDTQYF. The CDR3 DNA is TGTGCCAGCAGCTTAGGCGGGAGGTACGGCACAGATACGCAGTATTTT.